This T cell receptor (beta chain) was observed in a study of metastatic and nonmetastatic thyroid tumors (dated by TCRdb to the early 2020s). Background on the whole study: Repertoires from peripheral blood and from tumor or nodule tissue samples of malignant and benign thyroid patients were compared. The paper's findings and limits, for the study overall: In both blood and tumor samples, malignant tumors were reported to have significantly higher TCR beta diversity than benign nodules.

The method was PCR. Sequencing was carried out with an Illumina HiSeq 4000. High-throughput sequencing was used to profile the TCR beta-chain CDR3 region of every patient. On the authors' methods: CDR3 differences across clinicopathological groups were used to build a classifier for discriminating distant-metastatic papillary thyroid cancer patients. The Shannon index was used to measure repertoire diversity, and the Morisita-Horn index was used to measure how similar tumor and blood repertoires were. TCRdb itself trimmed the public reads at Q25 with fastp, ran MiXCR and retained productive beta chains. The V and J calls and clone size come from TCRdb's table, not from the authors' own analysis. Recorded for this sample are about 4,600 clones; around 23% of them occurred a single time. The ten largest clonotypes hold 9.5% to 13% of the sample. This clone is large (0.1 to 1%) in its sample. Its antigen is unknown. Base qualities were left out, and no much larger clone turns up one base away.

Before undergoing thyroid surgery, none of the patients had been given any kind of treatment. Patient clinical samples collected from the early 2010s to the late 2010s were retrospectively analysed using T-cell receptor beta sequencing. From the cysteine up to the phenylalanine, the CDR3 has a length of 16 residues. The only DNA kept is the CDR3, 48 bases in frame from the first base. Sequences SGHRS (CDR1) and YFSETQ (CDR2) are obtained from the germline V gene. V is cut by 4 bases and J by 4 bases, and the space between the germline ends is 15 bases. Material: tumor tissue. This sequence was found in a male donor with papillary thyroid cancer or a benign thyroid nodule (not recorded which). Some clones in this sample may be carry-over from other donors' samples. This receptor chain uses TRBV5-1 and TRBJ2-6, and perhaps TRBD2 as D gene, on 7 matching bases. The CDR3 here reads CASSPVRGTGANVLTF. The bases read TGCGCCAGCAGCCCTGTGCGGGGGACAGGGGCCAACGTCCTGACTTTC.